This entry lists 8 T cell receptor beta chains sequenced from one sample in a study of T cell responses to AZD1222 COVID-19 vaccine (dated by TCRdb to 2020 to 2023). Library construction relied on the immunoSEQ multiplex PCR assay. This immuneACCESS table, as held by TCRdb, lists in-frame sequences with V and J called but not all clones. Of the missing ones, under half trace to an unresolved V gene in checked studies; the others have no known cause. The sample table records 99,000 or so clones; 93% of these occur just once. Of the sample, about 5% is held by the ten largest clones. The time point label for this specimen denotes: baseline before first vaccination. The material sequenced was peripheral blood, taken on day 0 of AZD1222 vaccination. The receptors come from an adult in good health.

This clone was seen only once. The chain employs TRBV27 and TRBJ2-1, with TRBD2 matching 10 bases. Germline V gene lookup returns CDR1 MNHEY and CDR2 SMNVEV (reference sequence). This CDR3 spans 17 amino acids. V trimming: 2 bases; J trimming: 9 bases; junction bases outside the gene matches: 13. The CDR3 DNA reads as TGTGCCAGCAGTTTAAGTTCGTCTAGCGGGAGTGGGGGTGAGCAGTTCTTC. Protein product: CASSLSSSSGSGGEQFF.

A note on this clone: An end of the junction differs from the germline gene, which may be a read error. The chain combines TRBV7-7 with TRBJ2-5, with D possibly TRBD2 on 6 matching bases. The CDR3 length is 14 residues. CDR1 SSHAT and CDR2 FNYEAQ come from the germline V gene (reference sequence). CDR3 region: CASSLLRGGETQYF. Here the CDR3 DNA reads TGTGCTAGCAGCTTATTAAGGGGAGGAGAGACCCAGTACTTC.

CDR3 in amino acids: CATSDLLGGHNEQFF. CDR3 sequence (DNA): TGTGCCACCAGTGATTTGCTCGGGGGCCACAATGAGCAGTTCTTC. This chain joins TRBV24-1 and TRBJ2-1; D assignment may be TRBD1 or TRBD2 (6 bases each). Trimming stripped 0 bases from V and 5 bases from J, with 10 bases between. Germline loops: CDR1 KGHDR, CDR2 SFDVKD. The CDR3 has 15 residues.

V and J are TRBV19 and TRBJ1-5; D call uncertain. CDR3 size: 14 residues. Deletions cut 6 bases from V and 7 bases from J, with 16 bases between. Per the germline V gene, CDR1 is LNHDA and CDR2 is SQIVND (reference sequence). The CDR3 nucleotides are TGTGCCAGTAGCACCCCGGAGGTCAGGCAGCCCCAGCATTTT. Amino acid sequence: CASSTPEVRQPQHF.

The chain couples TRBV7-2 to TRBJ1-2; D is ambiguous. This CDR3 spans 15 amino acids. Between the trimmed V and J ends, which lost 0 bases and 5 bases, there was a span of 13 bases. Germline V gene sequence: CDR1 SGHTA, CDR2 FQGNSA. Here the CDR3 reads CASSLALGQAYGYTF. The CDR3 region has the DNA TGTGCCAGCAGCTTAGCGCTAGGTCAGGCGTATGGCTACACCTTC.

The rearrangement joins TRBV6-2 or TRBV6-3 to TRBJ2-1; no firm D call. The CDR3 contains 16 residues. Looked up from germline, CDR1 is MNHEY and CDR2 is SVGEGT. V was clipped by 5 bases and J by 6 bases, with 20 bases between them. The CDR3 here is CASSPGFVVLPNEQFF. The CDR3 coding sequence is TGTGCCAGCAGTCCGGGTTTTGTAGTCCTCCCCAATGAGCAGTTCTTC.

The chain combines TRBV2 with TRBJ2-5; D is tentatively TRBD1 or TRBD2 (5 bases each). The CDR3 totals 13 residues. Germline loops: CDR1 SNHLY, CDR2 FYNNEI. Trimming shortened V by 8 bases and J by 5 bases, and 15 bases separated the two germline ends. CDR3 loop: CASAWDQQETQYF. The CDR3 DNA is TGTGCCAGCGCCTGGGACCAACAGGAGACCCAGTACTTC.

The chain has TRBV10-3 and TRBJ1-6; no reliable D call. Germline-derived CDR1 and CDR2 are ENHRY and SYGVKD. This CDR3 has 16 amino acids. Trimming removed 0 bases at V and 9 bases at J, with 15 bases between. The CDR3 is CAISESAGRWISPLHF. The CDR3 coding sequence is TGTGCCATCAGTGAGTCGGCAGGAAGGTGGATTTCACCCCTCCACTTT.